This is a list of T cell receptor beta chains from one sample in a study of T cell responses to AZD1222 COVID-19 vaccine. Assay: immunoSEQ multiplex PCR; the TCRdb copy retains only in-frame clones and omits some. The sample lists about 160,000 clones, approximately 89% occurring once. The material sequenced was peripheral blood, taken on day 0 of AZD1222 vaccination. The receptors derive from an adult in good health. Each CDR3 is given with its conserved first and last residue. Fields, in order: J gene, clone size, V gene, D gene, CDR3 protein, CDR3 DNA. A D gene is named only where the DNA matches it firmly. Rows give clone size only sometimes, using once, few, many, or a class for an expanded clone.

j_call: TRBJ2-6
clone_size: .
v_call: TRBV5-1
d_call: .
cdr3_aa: CASSLGSGANVLTF
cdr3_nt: TGCGCCAGCAGTCTGGGCTCTGGGGCCAACGTCCTGACTTTC

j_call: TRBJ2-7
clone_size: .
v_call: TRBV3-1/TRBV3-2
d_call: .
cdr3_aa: CASRDGQKLTYEQYF
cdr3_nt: TGTGCCAGCAGAGACGGACAGAAACTTACCTACGAGCAGTACTTC

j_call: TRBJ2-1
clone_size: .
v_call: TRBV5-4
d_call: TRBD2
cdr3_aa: CASSLPPRGAYNEQFF
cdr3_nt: TGTGCCAGCAGCTTGCCACCCCGGGGGGCCTACAATGAGCAGTTCTTC

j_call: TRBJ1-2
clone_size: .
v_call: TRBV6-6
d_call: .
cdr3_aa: CASSYYGQVISDGYTF
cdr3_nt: TGTGCCAGCAGTTACTATGGGCAAGTGATTTCGGATGGCTACACCTTC

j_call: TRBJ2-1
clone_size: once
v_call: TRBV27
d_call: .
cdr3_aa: CASSSIADYEQFF
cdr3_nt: TGTGCCAGCAGTTCCATCGCGGACTATGAGCAGTTCTTC

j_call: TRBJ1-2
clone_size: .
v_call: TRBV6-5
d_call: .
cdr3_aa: CASSTGTKESYGYTF
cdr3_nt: TGTGCCAGCAGCACCGGGACGAAGGAGTCCTATGGCTACACCTTC

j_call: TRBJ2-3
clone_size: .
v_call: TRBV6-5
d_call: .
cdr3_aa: CASRGGTDTQYF
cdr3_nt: TGTGCCAGCAGAGGGGGGACAGATACGCAGTATTTT

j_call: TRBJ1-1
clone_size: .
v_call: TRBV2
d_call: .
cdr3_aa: CASRSGGNIPEAFF
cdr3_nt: TGTGCCAGCAGGTCGGGGGGGAATATTCCTGAAGCTTTCTTT

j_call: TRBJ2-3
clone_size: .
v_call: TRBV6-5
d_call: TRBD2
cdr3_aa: CASDRLAGGVDTQYF
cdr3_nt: TGTGCCAGCGATAGACTAGCGGGAGGAGTAGATACGCAGTATTTT

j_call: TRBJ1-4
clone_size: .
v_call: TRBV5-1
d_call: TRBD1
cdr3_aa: CASSGQGTNEKLFF
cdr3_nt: TGCGCCAGCTCAGGACAGGGGACTAATGAAAAACTGTTTTTT

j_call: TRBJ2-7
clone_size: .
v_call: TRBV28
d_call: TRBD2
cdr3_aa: CASRGAGGVHEQYF
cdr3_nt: TGTGCCAGCAGGGGAGCGGGAGGGGTCCACGAGCAGTACTTC

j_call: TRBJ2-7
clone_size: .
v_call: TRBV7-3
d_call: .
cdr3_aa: CASSLGRGSYEQYF
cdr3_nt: TGTGCCAGCAGCTTGGGGCGGGGCTCCTACGAGCAGTACTTC

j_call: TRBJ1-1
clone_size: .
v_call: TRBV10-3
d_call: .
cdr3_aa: CAIRGHENTEAFF
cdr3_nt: TGTGCCATCAGGGGACATGAGAACACTGAAGCTTTCTTT

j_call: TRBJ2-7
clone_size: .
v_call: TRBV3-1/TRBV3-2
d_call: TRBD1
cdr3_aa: CASSQTGQGSFRYF
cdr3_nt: TGTGCCAGCAGCCAGACGGGACAGGGTTCATTTCGGTACTTC

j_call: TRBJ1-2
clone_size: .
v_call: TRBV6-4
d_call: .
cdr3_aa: CASSDSNWEVNYGYTF
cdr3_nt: TGTGCCAGCAGTGACTCGAATTGGGAGGTAAACTATGGCTACACCTTC

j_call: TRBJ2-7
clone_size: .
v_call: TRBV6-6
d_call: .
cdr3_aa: CASSYLGSYEQYF
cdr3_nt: TGTGCCAGCAGTTATCTGGGATCCTACGAGCAGTACTTC

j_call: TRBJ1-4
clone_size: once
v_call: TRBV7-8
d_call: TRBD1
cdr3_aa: CASSSNTGTGRYF
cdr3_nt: TGTGCCAGCAGCTCTAACACCGGGACAGGGAGATATTTT

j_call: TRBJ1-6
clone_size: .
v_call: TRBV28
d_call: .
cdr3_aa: CASSFGFRVRNSPLHF
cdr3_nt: TGTGCCAGCAGTTTCGGGTTCAGGGTTCGTAATTCACCCCTCCACTTT

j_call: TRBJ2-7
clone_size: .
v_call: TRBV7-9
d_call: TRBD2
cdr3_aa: CASSASSGRTYEQYF
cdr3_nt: TGTGCCAGCAGCGCCTCTAGCGGGAGGACCTACGAGCAGTACTTC

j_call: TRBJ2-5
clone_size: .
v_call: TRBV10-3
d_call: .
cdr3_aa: CAISGSVGTSRETQYF
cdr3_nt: TGTGCCATCAGTGGCTCGGTGGGTACTAGCAGAGAGACCCAGTACTTC

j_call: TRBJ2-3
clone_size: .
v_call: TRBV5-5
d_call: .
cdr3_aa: CASTGPLNTDTQYF
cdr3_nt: TGTGCCAGCACGGGACCCCTTAACACAGATACGCAGTATTTT

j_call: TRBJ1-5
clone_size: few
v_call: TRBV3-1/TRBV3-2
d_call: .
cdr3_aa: CASTVGRSNQPQHF
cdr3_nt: TGTGCCAGCACGGTGGGGCGAAGCAATCAGCCCCAGCATTTT

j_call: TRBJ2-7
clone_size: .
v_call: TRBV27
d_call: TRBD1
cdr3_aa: CASSPPSGQGREQYF
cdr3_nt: TGTGCCAGCAGCCCTCCTTCGGGACAGGGGAGGGAGCAGTACTTC

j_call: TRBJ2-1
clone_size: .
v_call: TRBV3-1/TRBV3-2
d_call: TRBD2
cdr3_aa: CASSRTSGTPTYNEQFF
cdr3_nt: TGTGCCAGCTCAAGGACTAGCGGGACTCCCACCTACAATGAGCAGTTCTTC

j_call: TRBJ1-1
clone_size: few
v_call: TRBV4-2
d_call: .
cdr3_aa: CASSQDVAAKNTEAFF
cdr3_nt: TGTGCCAGCAGCCAAGATGTCGCAGCCAAAAACACTGAAGCTTTCTTT

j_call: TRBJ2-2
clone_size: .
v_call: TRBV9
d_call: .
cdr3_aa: CASSVAATGELFF
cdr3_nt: TGTGCCAGCAGCGTAGCTGCCACCGGGGAGCTGTTTTTT

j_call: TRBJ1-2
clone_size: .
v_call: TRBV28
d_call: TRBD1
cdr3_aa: CASSFPGQTIPFNYGYTF
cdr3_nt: TGTGCCAGCAGTTTTCCGGGACAGACTATACCATTCAACTATGGCTACACCTTC

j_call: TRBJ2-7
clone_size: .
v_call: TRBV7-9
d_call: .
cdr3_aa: CASSRGDEQYF
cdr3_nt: TGTGCCAGCAGCCGAGGGGACGAGCAGTACTTC

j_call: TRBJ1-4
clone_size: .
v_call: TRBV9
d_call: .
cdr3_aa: CASSVASHNEKLFF
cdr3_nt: TGTGCCAGCAGCGTAGCCAGTCATAATGAAAAACTGTTTTTT

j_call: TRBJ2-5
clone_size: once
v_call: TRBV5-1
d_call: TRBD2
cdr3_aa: CASSSLAGPETQYF
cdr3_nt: TGCGCCAGCAGTTCACTAGCGGGCCCAGAGACCCAGTACTTC

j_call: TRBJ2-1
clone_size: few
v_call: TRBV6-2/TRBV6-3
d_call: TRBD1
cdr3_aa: CASRPPSTGRNEQFF
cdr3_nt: TGTGCCAGCAGACCTCCTTCGACAGGGCGCAATGAGCAGTTCTTC

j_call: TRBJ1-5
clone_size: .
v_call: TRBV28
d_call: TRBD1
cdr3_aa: CASSRQGIDNQPQHF
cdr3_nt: TGTGCCAGCAGCCGACAGGGAATCGATAATCAGCCCCAGCATTTT

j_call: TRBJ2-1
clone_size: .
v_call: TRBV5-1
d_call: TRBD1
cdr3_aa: CASSLMDRVYNEQFF
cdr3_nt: TGCGCCAGCAGCTTGATGGACAGGGTCTACAATGAGCAGTTCTTC

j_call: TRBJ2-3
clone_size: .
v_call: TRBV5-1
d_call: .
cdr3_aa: CASSLGPSFSTDTQYF
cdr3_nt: TGCGCCAGCAGCTTGGGACCCAGTTTTTCCACAGATACGCAGTATTTT

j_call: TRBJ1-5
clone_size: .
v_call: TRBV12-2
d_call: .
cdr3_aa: CASRLESHQPQHF
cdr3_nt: TGTGCAAGTCGCTTAGAGAGCCATCAGCCCCAGCATTTT

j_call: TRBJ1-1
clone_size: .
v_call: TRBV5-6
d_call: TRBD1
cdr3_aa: CASSPDRGLNTEAFF
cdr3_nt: TGTGCCAGCAGCCCGGACAGGGGATTGAACACTGAAGCTTTCTTT

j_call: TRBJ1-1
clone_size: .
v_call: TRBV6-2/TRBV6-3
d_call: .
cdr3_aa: CASSWGNLNTEAFF
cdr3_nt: TGTGCCAGCAGCTGGGGAAATTTGAACACTGAAGCTTTCTTT

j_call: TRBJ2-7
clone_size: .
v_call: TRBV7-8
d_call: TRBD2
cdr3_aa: CASSLGEGMVYEQYF
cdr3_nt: TGTGCCAGCAGCTTAGGGGAGGGTATGGTCTACGAGCAGTACTTC

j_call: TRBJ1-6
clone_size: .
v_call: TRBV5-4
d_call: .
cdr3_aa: CASSLGEGGHSPLHF
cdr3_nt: TGTGCCAGCAGCTTGGGCGAAGGGGGGCATTCACCCCTCCACTTT